This T cell receptor beta chain stems from a study of blood T cell repertoires in COVID-19. Study-wide context: Samples came from the United States, Italy and Spain, spanning acute and convalescent COVID-19. Sources were T cells, B-cell-depleted T cells, or PBMCs; the material itself was cDNA or gDNA.

Original methodology: Reference gene primer amplification gave nucleated cell count estimates. Clones were read by immunoSEQ multiplex PCR, and TCRdb kept only the in-frame ones, dropping some. The DNA was the basis for D and trimming; V, J and clone size are from that table. This sample has tens of thousands of clones, with roughly 83% found just once. The sequenced material came from peripheral blood. This TCR was recovered from a man in his 70s with acute or convalescent COVID-19.

CDR3 nucleotide sequence: TGTGCCAGCAGTGAGACCACTCGATCTAGCGGGAGGGCCTACGAGCAGTACTTC. This translates into CASSETTRSSGRAYEQYF. V is TRBV2 and J is TRBJ2-7; 12 bases match TRBD2. The germline V gene encodes CDR1 SNHLY and CDR2 FYNNEI. This CDR3 has 18 residues. The J segment lost 2 bases and the V segment lost 3 bases, leaving 11 bases of the junction unmatched.